This T cell receptor (beta chain) was profiled in a study of tumor-infiltrating lymphocytes in primary liver carcinoma. Findings and limits, study-wide: Blood's top-250-clone fraction was significantly lower than that of tumors (p = 0.039). Lesser overlap characterized tumor-adjacent and tumor-blood pairs relative to tumor region pairs.

Unsorted bulk tissue (roughly 19-31 mg) underwent RNA and DNA co-extraction. Resection treated the patients' primary liver carcinoma. Five separate regions were sampled from each tumor. Total RNA amounting to 500 ng was the source from which TCR beta cDNA was made with a constant-region primer. Libraries covering TCR beta were generated through three nested multiplex PCR rounds (using a slightly modified ARM-PCR). The two initial PCR rounds, nine to eleven cycles each, used TRBV1-TRBV30 forward and C-beta reverse primers. TCRdb ran MiXCR on the multiplex PCR reads and lists one entry per CDR3 protein. The sample has 48,000 or so distinct CDR3 sequences; over 65% are singletons. The germline V gene encodes CDR1 SEHNR and CDR2 FQNEAQ (reference sequence). The CDR3 length is 15 residues. Comment on this clonotype: Its specificity is unknown. Germline and junction disagree at one end, which may indicate a read error.

Sequencing was done on a sample of liver tumor tissue from sampling region 3. The subset is: tumor region T3, left-lateral pole. This chain uses TRBV7-9 with TRBJ2-1; D possibly corresponds to TRBD2 (5 bases). The clonotype originates from a middle-aged man with primary liver carcinoma and hepatitis B virus infection. CDR3: CACSPTEEKYNVQFF. The CDR3 DNA reads as TGTGCCTGCAGCCCAACGGAGGAGAAGTATAATGTGCAGTTCTTC.